These 21 T cell receptor beta chains were all obtained from the same sample, sequenced in a study of shared clonotypes between healthy human individuals. The data were produced by immunoSEQ multiplex PCR, yet TCRdb's version contains in-frame clones alone and is incomplete. The sample has about 1.5 million clones, nearly 99% seen once. Sequenced material: naive CD4+ T cells sorted from blood. As for subset: CD45RA+ positively selected. The receptors stem from a man aged 30 to 39 in good health.

The rearrangement uses TRBV28 and TRBJ2-7, with 7 bases aligning to TRBD2. Trimming removed 5 bases from V and 6 bases from J; junction bases left unmatched: 19. The germline V gene has CDR1 MDHEN and CDR2 SYDVKM. CDR3 length equals 17 residues. CDR3: CASSQPTLLAGDLEQYF. DNA of the CDR3: TGTGCCAGCAGTCAACCCACTCTCTTGGCGGGAGATCTCGAGCAGTACTTC.

Comments on this clone: Other DNA sequences in the sample encode the same CDR3. The J gene is TRBJ2-7, the V gene TRBV7-9; D is ambiguous. The CDR3 sequence is 12 residues long. CDR1 SEHNR and CDR2 FQNEAQ come from the germline V gene (reference sequence). Trimming removed 1 base from V and 2 bases from J, with 3 bases in between. CDR3 nucleotides: TGTGCCAGCAGCTTAGTTGCCTACGAGCAGTACTTC. Translation gives CASSLVAYEQYF.

The V gene is TRBV29-1, the J gene TRBJ2-3; D gene ambiguous. Germline CDR1 reads SQVTM; CDR2 reads ANQGSEA. This CDR3 has 13 amino acids. The germline V and J ends were trimmed by 3 bases and 2 bases, with 9 bases remaining between them. The chain's CDR3 is CSVDLGNTDTQYF. CDR3 in DNA: TGCAGCGTTGATCTGGGGAACACAGATACGCAGTATTTT.

This sequence joins TRBV29-1 and TRBJ1-1; D gene uncertain. CDR1 is SQVTM and CDR2 is ANQGSEA in the germline V gene. Trimming removed 5 bases from V and 7 bases from J, with 11 bases in between. The CDR3 sequence is 11 residues long. CDR3 sequence reads: CSVLGPGEAFF. CDR3 in DNA: TGCAGCGTTCTCGGGCCGGGTGAAGCTTTCTTT.

Note on this clone: Other DNA sequences from this sample encode an identical CDR3 as well. The chain employs TRBV18 and TRBJ2-7, with a tentative D call TRBD1 (6 bases). Germline lookup yields CDR1 KGHSH and CDR2 LQKENI. The CDR3 spans 12 residues. Trimming left V 3 bases short and J 3 bases short, with 6 bases between. The chain's CDR3 is CASSPTGYEQYF. For the CDR3, the DNA is TGTGCCAGCTCACCGACAGGCTACGAGCAGTACTTC.

Points on this clone: Other DNA sequences in this specimen translate into the identical CDR3. This sequence joins TRBV29-1 and TRBJ2-3; 9 positions agree with TRBD2. Germline CDR1 and CDR2: SQVTM and ANQGSEA. V gave up 5 bases and J gave up 2 bases; unmatched junction bases: 2. The CDR3 length is 13 residues. The CDR3 DNA is TGCAGCGTTCGCGGGAGGGCCACAGATACGCAGTATTTT. Translated, it gives CSVRGRATDTQYF.

V is TRBV18 and J is TRBJ1-1; D uncertain. There are 14 residues in the CDR3. V gave up 1 base and J gave up 4 bases, with 10 bases separating them. Germline V gives CDR1 KGHSH, CDR2 LQKENI. DNA of the CDR3: TGTGCCAGCTCACCACTGGACGGGTCCACTGAAGCTTTCTTT. Its translation: CASSPLDGSTEAFF.

This chain connects TRBV28 to TRBJ2-2; D gene uncertain. The V end lost 4 bases, the J end lost 3 bases, and 6 bases lay between the germline ends. Germline lookup yields CDR1 MDHEN and CDR2 SYDVKM. This CDR3 has 13 amino acids. The CDR3 sequence: CASSWWDTGELFF. In DNA, the CDR3 is TGTGCCAGCAGTTGGTGGGACACCGGGGAGCTGTTTTTT.

This sequence joins TRBV2 and TRBJ2-5; D perhaps matches TRBD2 (5 bases). From germline, CDR1 is SNHLY and CDR2 FYNNEI. This CDR3 has 14 residues. Between the trimmed V and J ends, which lost 7 bases and 1 base, there was a span of 13 bases. CDR3 DNA: TGTGCCAGCAATCTTCCCGGGGTCCAAGAGACCCAGTACTTC. It yields the protein CASNLPGVQETQYF. Filled out from reference TRBV2 and TRBJ2-5, the complete variable domain reads EPEVTQTPSHQVTQMGQEVILRCVPISNHLYFYWYRQILGQKVEFLVSFYNNEISEKSEIFDDQFSVERPDGSNFTLKIRSTKLEDSAMYFCASNLPGVQETQYFGPGTRLLVL.

The V and J genes are TRBV18 and TRBJ2-2; 8 nucleotides align to TRBD2. V shed 10 bases, J shed 0 bases, and the junction held 4 bases outside the gene matches. In germline, CDR1 is KGHSH, CDR2 LQKENI. CDR3 size: 14 residues. The CDR3 is CATREGSNTGELFF. The CDR3 DNA reads TGTGCCACCCGGGAGGGGTCGAACACCGGGGAGCTGTTTTTT.

The CDR3 region is CASSDQGNTQYF. CDR3 bases: TGTGCCAGCAGTGACCAGGGCAATACGCAGTATTTT. The chain combines TRBV27 with TRBJ2-3; possibly TRBD1 for D (5 bases). The CDR3 runs 12 residues. The ends were cut back, 5 bases at V and 7 bases at J, with 10 bases in the middle. Per germline, CDR1 MNHEY and CDR2 SMNVEV (reference sequence).

This chain connects TRBV6-1 to TRBJ1-1; TRBD1 is a possible D gene (6 bases). This CDR3 contains 13 residues. The germline gives CDR1 MNHNS, CDR2 SASEGT. Trimming pared 6 bases from V and 3 bases from J, leaving 11 bases between. In DNA, the CDR3 is TGTGCCAGCAGCAACAGGGTGGACACTGAAGCTTTCTTT. This gives the protein CASSNRVDTEAFF.

This rearrangement joins TRBV7-9 to TRBJ1-1; D is unclear. The length of the CDR3 is 14 residues. The germline V gene has CDR1 SEHNR and CDR2 FQNEAQ (reference sequence). V was pared by 8 bases and J by 1 base, with 14 bases between. The CDR3 DNA reads as TGTGCCAGCCTCAAGGCCCGGGGGAACACTGAAGCTTTCTTT. Amino acid sequence: CASLKARGNTEAFF.

In nucleotides, the CDR3 is TGTGCCAGTAGTATGGTGCCCCAGTGGGGTGAAAAACTGTTTTTT. This gives the protein CASSMVPQWGEKLFF. The chain joins TRBV19 to TRBJ1-4; no definite D call. V was clipped by 3 bases and J by 7 bases, with 15 bases between them. Germline V lookup: CDR1 LNHDA, CDR2 SQIVND (reference sequence). This CDR3 has 15 residues.

This chain links TRBV5-5 with TRBJ1-5, with D uncertain. This CDR3 region has 14 residues. The V and J ends lost 3 bases and 0 bases respectively, with 7 bases between them. CDR1 and CDR2 (germline): SGHKS, YYEKEE (reference sequence). This CDR3 is CASSYGNSNQPQHF. The CDR3, as DNA: TGTGCCAGCAGCTACGGAAATAGCAATCAGCCCCAGCATTTT. Looking up the rest from reference TRBV5-5 and TRBJ1-5 gives the full variable domain: DAGVTQSPTHLIKTRGQQVTLRCSPISGHKSVSWYQQVLGQGPQFIFQYYEKEERGRGNFPDRFSARQFPNYSSELNVNALLLGDSALYLCASSYGNSNQPQHFGDGTRLSIL.

J is TRBJ1-1 and V is TRBV7-2, with D unresolved. There are 13 residues in the CDR3. The germline V and J ends were trimmed by 5 bases and 7 bases, with 14 bases remaining between them. Germline V lookup: CDR1 SGHTA, CDR2 FQGNSA. The CDR3 loop is CASSPRLQSEAFF. CDR3 in DNA: TGTGCCAGCAGCCCTCGGCTACAGAGTGAAGCTTTCTTT.

J is TRBJ2-1 and V is TRBV7-2; the match to TRBD1 covers 8 bases. The CDR3 is 14 residues long. The trim removed 5 bases at V and 2 bases at J, leaving 2 bases unmatched. CDR1 is SGHTA, CDR2 FQGNSA, per germline. In DNA, the CDR3 is TGTGCCAGCAGCCCGGGACAGGCCTACAATGAGCAGTTCTTC. Residues: CASSPGQAYNEQFF.

As DNA, the CDR3 is TGTGCCAGCAGCAGGGGGGCACTGGAGAATGAGCAGTTCTTC. It codes for CASSRGALENEQFF. The chain joins TRBV5-4 to TRBJ2-1; possibly TRBD1 or TRBD2 for D (6 bases each). Trimming shortened V by 4 bases and J by 7 bases, and 15 bases separated the two germline ends. This CDR3 comprises 14 residues. Germline CDR1 SGHNT, CDR2 YYREEE (reference sequence).

The rearrangement joins TRBV27 to TRBJ2-3; maybe TRBD2 (5 bases). This CDR3 spans 16 amino acids. Germline CDR1 and CDR2: MNHEY and SMNVEV (reference sequence). V lost 3 bases to trimming and J lost 4 bases, with 17 bases between them. The CDR3 reads CASSFRAGGRADTQYF. DNA for the CDR3: TGTGCCAGCAGTTTTCGGGCTGGAGGAAGGGCAGATACGCAGTATTTT.

Note on this clone: Within the sample, other DNA sequences also encode this same CDR3. V gene TRBV18 combines with J gene TRBJ2-7, with D uncertain. This CDR3 comprises 12 residues. CDR1 is KGHSH, CDR2 LQKENI, per germline. The V gene lost 2 bases and the J gene lost 0 bases, with 2 bases spanning the gap. Written as DNA, the CDR3 is TGTGCCAGCTCACCAGCCTCCTACGAGCAGTACTTC. It encodes CASSPASYEQYF.

The V call is TRBV14, the J call TRBJ2-3; perhaps D is TRBD1 or TRBD2 (5 bases each). Germline V CDR1 and CDR2: SGHDN, FVKESK. Trimming left V 5 bases short and J 1 base short, with 16 bases between. The CDR3 totals 16 residues. Here the CDR3 DNA reads TGTGCCAGCAGCGGGGGAAGAATCGCGGGCACAGATACGCAGTATTTT. This sequence encodes CASSGGRIAGTDTQYF. Full variable domain (rest looked up from reference TRBV14 and TRBJ2-3): EAGVTQFPSHSVIEKGQTVTLRCDPISGHDNLYWYRRVMGKEIKFLLHFVKESKQDESGMPNNRFLAERTGGTYSTLKVQPAELEDSGVYFCASSGGRIAGTDTQYFGPGTRLTVL.